This T cell receptor beta chain was recovered during a study of OX40 agonist ivuxolimab in advanced cancers. Study-level information: Participants averaged approximately 65 years of age (range 23 to 79) and were about 85% male.

Germline CDR1 reads SEHNR; CDR2 reads FQNEAQ (reference sequence). The CDR3 extends over 13 amino acids. V lost 5 bases to trimming and J lost 5 bases; unmatched junction nucleotides: 5. Details on this clone: What it recognizes is unknown.

Researchers took blood at baseline, on cycle 4 day 1, and on cycle 7 day 1. Repertoires were generated with immunoSEQ multiplex PCR, while TCRdb's copy carries only in-frame clones and drops some. Of tens of thousands of clones in the sample, approximately 81% were seen once. Study conclusions and caveats: With doses of 0.1 to 3.0 mg/kg, CD4+ and CD8+ blood T cells had undergone clonal expansion by week 6.

The receptor was isolated from an adult with an advanced solid tumor such as melanoma, head and neck, liver or kidney cancer. Sample: CD4+ or CD8+ T cells sorted from blood, taken in a trial of the OX40 agonist ivuxolimab. The V gene is TRBV7-9, the J gene TRBJ1-2, with 7 bases fitting TRBD1. Here the CDR3 reads CASSPGQRYGYTF. In DNA, the CDR3 is TGTGCCAGCAGCCCGGGACAGAGGTATGGCTACACCTTC.